Sequencing of this T cell receptor (beta chain) was carried out in a study of cytomegalovirus exposure and HLA in healthy donors. Study-level findings and limits: CMV serostatus stood as the only immune exposure information on hand. Researchers left out some V segments, among them TRBV6-2 and TRBV6-3, as indistinguishable.

This CDR3 region has 12 residues. Trimming removed 4 bases at V and 1 base at J, with 7 bases between. The V gene's germline CDR1 is SQVTM and CDR2 ANQGSEA. With regard to this clone: Its target is unknown.

The PCR made use of 60 Vbeta and 13 Jbeta primers. Per the study methods: Unique TCR beta chains numbered approximately 80 million in a later analysis, with about 9.9 million shared. Measured with immunoSEQ multiplex PCR; TCRdb has only the in-frame clones, and not every one. Clonal size and the V and J genes are those of that table, whereas D and trimming came from the DNA. The sample lists 220,000 or so clones, approximately 78% seen once, with 3.5% to 4% in the top ten. The chain uses TRBV29-1 and TRBJ1-1; no clear D gene. The receptor's source is a male donor in good health and CMV-seronegative. Sequencing input: PBMCs. CDR3 region: CSVVAGNTEAFF. As DNA, the CDR3 is TGCAGCGTTGTGGCGGGGAACACTGAAGCTTTCTTT.